Listed below are T cell receptor beta chains from one sample, sequenced in a study of neurological immune-mediated disorders. TCRdb re-analysed the 5' RACE reads in MiXCR, keeping a single row per CDR3 protein. The sample gives about 28,000 distinct CDR3 sequences, 9.5% to 13% of which show up once; roughly 5% is in the top ten. Sequencing was carried out using PBMCs. The receptors come from a woman between 55 and 75 years old in good health. The CDR3 runs from the conserved cysteine through the conserved F or W. D genes are given only for firm matches. Some rows have no size entry. The others give once, few or many, or a class for an expanded clone.

CDR3aa,CDR3nt,len,j_gene,v_gene,abundance,d_gene
CASSLSQLVEQYF,TGTGCCAGCAGTTTAAGTCAGCTTGTGGAGCAGTACTTC,13,TRBJ2-7,TRBV12-3/TRBV12-4,many,NA
CASRVFTGTSSTDTQYF,TGCGCCAGCCGGGTCTTCACCGGGACATCTTCCACAGATACGCAGTATTTT,17,TRBJ2-3,TRBV5-1,medium-sized,NA
CASSPREGGSQETQYF,TGCGCCAGCAGCCCCCGGGAGGGAGGTAGCCAAGAGACCCAGTACTTC,16,TRBJ2-5,TRBV5-1,many,TRBD2
CASTPSWGRASKNIQYF,TGTGCCAGCACCCCCAGCTGGGGCCGAGCGTCCAAAAACATTCAGTACTTC,17,TRBJ2-4,TRBV3-1,NA,NA
CASSSRDGTLETQYF,TGCGCCAGCAGCTCCCGGGACGGCACTTTGGAGACCCAGTACTTC,15,TRBJ2-5,TRBV5-1,many,NA
CASTRSGGPYEQYF,TGTGCCAGCACCCGGTCAGGGGGGCCCTACGAGCAGTACTTC,14,TRBJ2-7,TRBV3-1,many,NA
CASSEARTRETQYF,TGTGCCAGCAGTGAAGCGAGGACTAGAGAGACCCAGTACTTC,14,TRBJ2-5,TRBV2,many,TRBD2
CATSRDGSQETQYF,TGTGCCACCAGCAGAGACGGAAGTCAAGAGACCCAGTACTTC,14,TRBJ2-5,TRBV15,many,NA
CASNQFPGTQYF,TGTGCCAGCAATCAATTCCCGGGGACCCAGTACTTC,12,TRBJ2-5,TRBV28,many,NA
CASSLGTGGPGGNQPQHF,TGTGCCAGCAGCCTGGGGACAGGGGGCCCTGGGGGCAATCAGCCCCAGCATTTT,18,TRBJ1-5,TRBV7-8,many,TRBD1
CASSLNPTSGGTEAFF,TGCGCCAGCAGCTTGAATCCCACTTCGGGGGGCACTGAAGCTTTCTTT,16,TRBJ1-1,TRBV5-1,many,NA
CSARVSDMGHPFF,TGCAGTGCTAGAGTCTCGGACATGGGGCATCCGTTCTTC,13,TRBJ2-1,TRBV20-1,NA,NA
CASSKQTGDHEKLFF,TGTGCCAGCAGCAAGCAGACAGGGGATCATGAAAAACTGTTTTTT,15,TRBJ1-4,TRBV21-1,many,NA
CASSRGQGHNNEQFF,TGCGCCAGCAGCCGGGGACAGGGGCACAACAATGAGCAGTTCTTC,15,TRBJ2-1,TRBV5-1,NA,TRBD1
CASSPHAGTDTQYF,TGTGCCAGCAGCCCCCATGCTGGGACAGATACGCAGTATTTT,14,TRBJ2-3,TRBV6-2/TRBV6-3,NA,NA
CDSSYPLTGAGGTDTQYF,TGTGACAGCAGTTACCCCTTAACAGGGGCTGGGGGCACAGATACGCAGTATTTT,18,TRBJ2-3,TRBV6-6,NA,TRBD1
CASSYDRYNEQFF,TGTGCCAGCAGTTACGACCGCTACAATGAGCAGTTCTTC,13,TRBJ2-1,TRBV6-2/TRBV6-3,many,NA
CASSYGGLAGGLGSYNEQFF,TGTGCCAGCAGTTACGGTGGACTAGCGGGGGGGCTAGGGTCCTACAATGAGCAGTTCTTC,20,TRBJ2-1,TRBV6-6,many,TRBD2
CASTASGGEAGELFF,TGTGCCAGCACTGCGAGTGGGGGGGAGGCCGGGGAGCTGTTTTTT,15,TRBJ2-2,TRBV4-2,many,TRBD2
CASSLAGGAGTDTQYF,TGCGCCAGCAGCTTGGCCGGAGGGGCCGGCACAGATACGCAGTATTTT,16,TRBJ2-3,TRBV5-1,many,NA
CSARGVAETYEQYF,TGCAGTGCTAGAGGTGTCGCAGAGACTTACGAGCAGTACTTC,14,TRBJ2-7,TRBV20-1,many,NA
CASSDWGTGAFYF,NA,13,TRBJ2-7,TRBV6-1,many,NA
CASSSGYEQYF,TGTGCCAGCAGTTCAGGGTACGAGCAGTACTTC,11,TRBJ2-7,TRBV12-3/TRBV12-4,many,NA
CASSGGQGNQPQHF,TGTGCCAGCAGCGGAGGACAGGGCAATCAGCCCCAGCATTTT,14,TRBJ1-5,TRBV9,NA,TRBD1
CASSLAGTGPYEQYF,TGTGCCAGCAGCTTAGCAGGGACAGGACCCTACGAGCAGTACTTC,15,TRBJ2-7,TRBV7-2,NA,TRBD1
CASSVAGDRTYEQYF,TGTGCCAGCAGCGTAGCTGGGGACAGGACCTACGAGCAGTACTTC,15,TRBJ2-7,TRBV9,many,TRBD1
CASSWGGGSTDTQYF,TGTGCCAGCAGTTGGGGAGGAGGGAGCACAGATACGCAGTATTTT,15,TRBJ2-3,TRBV6-5,many,NA
CASSSQGLAGGIKYF,TGTGCCAGCAGTTCGCAAGGACTAGCGGGGGGAATTAAGTACTTC,15,TRBJ2-7,TRBV6-6,many,TRBD2
CSAPGLAGARASTDTQYF,TGCAGTGCTCCAGGACTAGCGGGGGCCCGTGCTAGCACAGATACGCAGTATTTT,18,TRBJ2-3,TRBV20-1,many,TRBD2
CASSLDPGLGGTAFF,TGCGCCAGCAGCTTGGATCCGGGGTTGGGGGGGACAGCTTTCTTT,15,TRBJ1-1,TRBV5-1,many,NA
CASTPHSSGANVLTF,TGTGCCAGTACCCCGCACAGCTCTGGGGCCAACGTCCTGACTTTC,15,TRBJ2-6,TRBV19,many,NA
CASSERGDQPQHF,TGTGCCAGCAGTGAACGGGGAGATCAGCCCCAGCATTTT,13,TRBJ1-5,TRBV6-1,many,NA
CSAGGANTEAFF,TGCAGTGCTGGCGGGGCAAACACTGAAGCTTTCTTT,12,TRBJ1-1,TRBV20-1,many,NA
CASSTRQIYGYTF,TGTGCCAGTAGTACCCGACAGATCTATGGCTACACCTTC,13,TRBJ1-2,TRBV19,many,NA
CASSLGDGSYQPQHF,TGTGCCAGCAGCTTAGGTGACGGAAGTTATCAGCCCCAGCATTTT,15,TRBJ1-5,TRBV7-2,many,NA
CSAGRGVTDTQYF,TGCAGTGCTGGGCGGGGGGTAACAGATACGCAGTATTTT,13,TRBJ2-3,TRBV20-1,many,TRBD2
CASSLGVWTAGQPQHF,TGTGCCAGCAGCTTGGGGGTCTGGACGGCGGGTCAGCCCCAGCATTTT,16,TRBJ1-5,TRBV5-6,many,NA
CASSQDALAGGDTQYF,TGCGCCAGCAGCCAAGATGCACTAGCAGGGGGAGATACGCAGTATTTT,16,TRBJ2-3,TRBV4-3,many,NA
CSARQVFSYEQYF,TGCAGTGCTAGACAGGTCTTTTCCTACGAGCAGTACTTC,13,TRBJ2-7,TRBV20-1,NA,NA
CASSLRGDREQYF,TGTGCCAGCAGTCTGAGGGGGGACAGGGAGCAGTACTTC,13,TRBJ2-7,TRBV7-2,many,TRBD1
CASSQDRASYNEQFF,TGTGCCAGCAGCCAGGACAGGGCCTCCTACAATGAGCAGTTCTTC,15,TRBJ2-1,TRBV7-2,many,TRBD1
CASSFSGTNTGELFF,TGTGCCAGCAGCTTCTCAGGGACCAACACCGGGGAGCTGTTTTTT,15,TRBJ2-2,TRBV7-2,NA,NA
CASSLGEGAATF,TGCGCCAGCAGCTTGGGGGAGGGGGCCGCTACCTTC,12,TRBJ1-2,TRBV5-1,many,TRBD1
CSVGLAGGSGELFF,TGCAGCGTCGGACTAGCGGGGGGGTCCGGGGAGCTGTTTTTT,14,TRBJ2-2,TRBV29-1,many,TRBD2
CASSEPQPQHF,TGTGCCAGCAGTGAACCCCAGCCCCAGCATTTT,11,TRBJ1-5,TRBV6-1,many,NA
CASSYGLGGGAADTQYF,TGTGCCAGCAGTTACGGGCTCGGCGGGGGGGCCGCAGATACGCAGTATTTT,17,TRBJ2-3,TRBV6-2/TRBV6-3,many,TRBD2
CSSSLGGGVLETQYF,TGTTCCAGCAGCTTGGGCGGCGGGGTCCTCGAGACCCAGTACTTC,15,TRBJ2-5,TRBV5-6,NA,NA
CASSVAVTGKKPYGYTF,TGTGCCAGCAGCGTAGCTGTTACAGGAAAAAAGCCCTATGGCTACACCTTC,17,TRBJ1-2,TRBV9,many,NA
CASSHPGDTDTQYF,TGCGCCAGCAGCCACCCAGGGGATACAGATACGCAGTATTTT,14,TRBJ2-3,TRBV4-1,many,NA